This TCR beta chain derives from a study of T cell repertoires in cytomegalovirus infection. For the study at large: Carrying CMV and the relevant HLA type showed in public TCR beta signatures.

V dropped 1 base and J dropped 8 bases, with 11 bases sitting between them. This CDR3 comprises 13 residues. CDR1 is SGHTA, CDR2 FQGNSA, per germline. TCRdb re-called the reads with MiXCR, one entry per CDR3 protein. The sample yields around 71,000 distinct CDR3 sequences, about 20% seen once. This clonotype showed up just a few times. Its antigen is not known. The rearrangement uses TRBV7-2 and TRBJ1-2; no clear D. The TCR sequence derives from a human donor in good health (CMV status not recorded). Some clones in this sample may be carry-over from other donors' samples. The input for sequencing was CD8+ T cells from cultured PBMCs, taken from culture after CMV antigen stimulation. CDR3 DNA sequence: TGTGCCAGCAGCTTAGAAATCACACAGGGCTACACCTTC. Translated: CASSLEITQGYTF.